The 21 T cell receptor beta chains presented below share a single source sample, sequenced in a study of T cell repertoires in cytomegalovirus infection. Each CDR3 protein gets one entry after TCRdb re-called the reads with MiXCR. The table shows a few hundred thousand distinct CDR3 sequences, with over 7.5% occurring only once. The sequenced material came from PBMCs. The receptor source for this set is a human donor in good health (CMV status not recorded). Some clones in this sample may be carry-over from other donors' samples.

This clonotype has only one observation. The CDR3 protein is CASSQGHTGYGYTF. Written as DNA, the CDR3 is TGCGCCAGCAGCCAGGGACATACAGGATATGGCTACACCTTC. The chain recombines TRBV4-3 with TRBJ1-2, with D tentatively TRBD1 (6 bases). The CDR3 has 14 residues. Trimming pared 3 bases from V and 5 bases from J, leaving 13 bases between. CDR1 and CDR2 from the germline V gene are LGHNA and YSLEER.

In this sample, this clonotype turned up many times. The chain recombines TRBV11-3 with TRBJ1-1; D possibly corresponds to TRBD1 (5 bases). V shed 0 bases and J shed 1 base, with 6 bases lying between them. The germline CDR1 and CDR2 sequences are SGHNT and YENEEA. The CDR3 totals 14 residues. DNA of the CDR3: TGTGCCAGCAGCTTAGATCAGGGGAACACTGAAGCTTTCTTT. Its translation: CASSLDQGNTEAFF.

This clonotype was counted a few times. The J gene is TRBJ2-1, the V gene TRBV7-2, with 10 positions matching TRBD2. Looked up from germline, CDR1 is SGHTA and CDR2 is FQGNSA. This CDR3 is built from 15 residues. Trimming cost V 6 bases and J 4 bases; bases outside gene matches: 6. DNA for the CDR3: TGTGCCAGCAGGCCCACTAGCGGGACTTACAATGAGCAGTTCTTC. Its protein is CASRPTSGTYNEQFF.

This clonotype was seen only a few times. The J gene is TRBJ2-6, the V gene TRBV3-1, with D possibly being TRBD1 (5 bases). The CDR3 length is 16 residues. V shed 2 bases and J shed 2 bases, with 10 bases lying between them. Germline loops: CDR1 LGHDT, CDR2 YNNKEL (reference sequence). The CDR3: CASSQYDSAGANVLTF. CDR3 DNA: TGTGCCAGCAGCCAATACGACAGCGCTGGGGCCAACGTCCTGACTTTC.

The chain joins TRBV7-3 to TRBJ2-7; the D gene is possibly TRBD2 (6 bases). The CDR3 extends over 16 amino acids. V dropped 7 bases and J dropped 0 bases, with 19 bases sitting between them. In germline, CDR1 is SGHTA, CDR2 FQGTGA. The chain's CDR3 is CASTLSVGGDSYEQYF. For the CDR3, the DNA is TGTGCCAGCACCCTCTCCGTAGGAGGGGACTCCTACGAGCAGTACTTC.

A few counts support this clonotype. The chain is built from TRBV5-4 and TRBJ1-1, with a tentative D call TRBD1 (5 bases). The germline CDR1 and CDR2 sequences are SGHNT and YYREEE (reference sequence). Trimming stripped 1 base from V and 4 bases from J, with 14 bases between. CDR3 length equals 15 residues. The CDR3 loop is CASSLSQGSGTEAFF. DNA of the CDR3: TGTGCCAGCAGCTTGTCCCAGGGCTCGGGCACTGAAGCTTTCTTT.

The V and J genes are TRBV7-2 and TRBJ2-7; D is undetermined. The CDR3 totals 13 residues. Germline lookup yields CDR1 SGHTA and CDR2 FQGNSA. Trimming took 4 bases from V and 4 from J, leaving 11 bases between them. CDR3 region: CASSSYALYEQYF. The CDR3 region has the DNA TGTGCCAGCAGCTCTTACGCTCTGTACGAGCAGTACTTC.

In this sample, this clonotype turned up many times. The rearrangement joins TRBV7-9 to TRBJ2-7; 10 nucleotides line up with TRBD2. CDR3 size: 15 residues. The germline gives CDR1 SEHNR, CDR2 FQNEAQ (reference sequence). The V and J ends lost 1 base and 4 bases, in that order; junction bases with no gene match: 4. This CDR3 is CASSLEAGGQYEQYF. In DNA, the CDR3 is TGTGCCAGCAGCTTAGAAGCGGGAGGGCAATACGAGCAGTACTTC. The full variable domain, completed using reference TRBV7-9 and TRBJ2-7, is DTGVSQNPRHKITKRGQNVTFRCDPISEHNRLYWYRQTLGQGPEFLTYFQNEAQLEKSRLLSDRFSAERPKGSFSTLEIQRTEQGDSAMYLCASSLEAGGQYEQYFGPGTRLTVT.

The chain employs TRBV11-2 and TRBJ2-7; maybe TRBD1 (5 bases). This CDR3 is 13 amino acids long. V gave up 5 bases and J gave up 7 bases, with 15 bases separating them. The germline CDR1 and CDR2 sequences are SGHAT and FQNNGV. The CDR3 spells CASSETLSGEQYF. The CDR3 DNA is TGTGCCAGCAGCGAAACCCTGTCAGGGGAGCAGTACTTC.

The CDR3 nucleotides read TGCAGTGCTGGACCCCCACAGGGCCAGCCCCAGCATTTT. Its protein product is CSAGPPQGQPQHF. V and J are TRBV20-1 and TRBJ1-5; tentatively, D is TRBD1 (6 bases). The CDR3 spans 13 residues. Trimming left V 5 bases short and J 7 bases short, with 15 bases between. Germline CDR1 DFQATT, CDR2 SNEGSKA (reference sequence).

Turning to this clonotype: A read error is possible here, since a much larger clone lies one base away. The chain joins TRBV28 to TRBJ2-2; D not certain. The germline CDR1 and CDR2 sequences are MDHEN and SYDVKM. The CDR3 covers 15 residues. The CDR3, as DNA: TGTGCGATCGAACCGATGGACGCGAACACCGGGGAGCTGTTTTTT. It specifies CAIEPMDANTGELFF.

This clonotype was seen a handful of times. V usage is TRBV6-1 and J usage is TRBJ2-1; 8 bases are shared with TRBD1. V gave up 5 bases and J gave up 3 bases; unmatched junction bases: 9. The CDR3 is made up of 16 amino acids. Germline V lookup: CDR1 MNHNS, CDR2 SASEGT. This CDR3 reads CASSSPPDRDYNEQFF. In DNA, the CDR3 is TGTGCCAGCAGTTCCCCCCCGGACAGGGACTACAATGAGCAGTTCTTC.

This clonotype showed up just a few times. The rearrangement links TRBV7-8 to TRBJ2-1, with D perhaps matching TRBD2 (6 bases). The CDR3 has 13 amino acids. V was shortened by 1 base and J by 13 bases, with 14 bases between the two germline ends. Germline V gene data show CDR1 as SGHVS and CDR2 as FQNEAQ. CDR3 sequence: CASSLVEIGSQFF. The CDR3 DNA reads as TGTGCCAGCAGCTTAGTAGAAATCGGGAGCCAGTTCTTC. The variable domain in full, with the rest retrieved from reference TRBV7-8 and TRBJ2-1, is GAGVSQSPRYKVAKRGQDVALRCDPISGHVSLFWYQQALGQGPEFLTYFQNEAQLDKSGLPSDRFFAERPEGSVSTLKIQRTQQEDSAVYLCASSLVEIGSQFFGPGTRLTVL.

The chain is built from TRBV12-3 or TRBV12-4 and TRBJ2-3; no definite D call. The germline V and J ends were trimmed by 2 bases and 2 bases, with 14 bases remaining between them. The CDR3 sequence is 16 residues long. The CDR3 sequence: CASSLYIWGYTDTQYF. CDR3 coding DNA: TGTGCCAGCAGTTTATATATCTGGGGATACACAGATACGCAGTATTTT.

This clonotype was seen more than once but under ten times. The chain links TRBV29-1 to TRBJ2-1; perhaps TRBD2 as D (6 bases). With 6 bases removed from V and 10 bases from J, the gap between germline ends came to 19 bases. CDR1 is SQVTM and CDR2 is ANQGSEA in the germline V gene. The CDR3 runs 13 residues. In DNA, the CDR3 is TGCAGCGTAAATAGCGGCGCCCTCCGCGAGCAGTTCTTC. Protein: CSVNSGALREQFF.

The table lists this clonotype with many counts. As DNA, the CDR3 is TGTGCCAGCAGCCCCAGGACAGGGGCGGTCTACGAGCAGTACTTC. Translated, it gives CASSPRTGAVYEQYF. The rearrangement uses TRBV7-2 and TRBJ2-7, with 9 bases that match TRBD1. The V gene end was trimmed by 5 bases and the J gene end by 3 bases; junction bases not matched to a gene: 8. Germline CDR1 and CDR2: SGHTA and FQGNSA. This CDR3 region has 15 residues.

This clonotype was observed many times. The chain uses TRBV20-1 and TRBJ1-1, with D perhaps matching TRBD1 (5 bases). The V and J ends lost 3 bases and 7 bases respectively, with 9 bases between them. CDR1 is DFQATT and CDR2 is SNEGSKA in the germline V gene (reference sequence). The CDR3 length is 11 residues. The CDR3 region is CSASLGGEAFF. The CDR3 DNA follows: TGCAGTGCTAGCTTGGGGGGTGAAGCTTTCTTT.

The chain links TRBV7-2 to TRBJ2-3; D unclear. The germline V and J ends were trimmed by 3 bases and 0 bases, with 7 bases remaining between them. CDR1 and CDR2 (germline): SGHTA, FQGNSA. CDR3 length equals 14 residues. The CDR3 DNA sequence: TGTGCCAGCAGCTTGACACCTAGCACAGATACGCAGTATTTT. This sequence encodes CASSLTPSTDTQYF.

This clonotype occurred a few times. The rearrangement uses TRBV6-5 and TRBJ1-6; 8 nucleotides align to TRBD1. The CDR3 runs 14 residues. Losses at the gene ends were 6 bases for V and 12 bases for J; bases not matched to a gene: 10. From germline, CDR1 is MNHEY and CDR2 SVGAGI. CDR3 protein: CASSLGQGRIPLHF. As DNA, the CDR3 is TGTGCCAGCAGCCTTGGACAGGGTAGGATACCCCTCCACTTT.

The chain employs TRBV4-1 and TRBJ2-2, with 10 positions matching TRBD2. V trimming: 4 bases; J trimming: 7 bases; junction bases outside the gene matches: 6. Germline CDR1 is MGHRA and CDR2 is YSYEKL. CDR3 size: 15 residues. The CDR3 DNA sequence: TGCGCCAGCAGCCCCCGGACTAGCGGTGGCGGGGAGCTGTTTTTT. This gives the protein CASSPRTSGGGELFF.

This clonotype was picked up many times. This chain joins TRBV4-2 and TRBJ2-2; 7 nucleotides line up with TRBD2. The V gene's germline CDR1 is LGHNA and CDR2 YNFKEQ. V dropped 2 bases and J dropped 7; count of bases not matched to a gene: 10. This CDR3 has 16 amino acids. Here the CDR3 reads CASSQTGTMVNGELFF. The CDR3 region has the DNA TGTGCCAGCAGCCAAACCGGGACTATGGTCAACGGGGAGCTGTTTTTT.